The 20 T cell receptor beta chains below all came from one sample that was sequenced in a study of human T cells and chemical hapten exposure (dated by TCRdb to the early 2020s). The library was prepared using RACE. The listed sequencing device is NextSeq 500. The public sequencing data were trimmed at Q25 with fastp and processed into clonotypes with MiXCR by TCRdb, which kept only in-frame beta chains. Every CDR3 protein is listed once, alongside the most common genes and DNA of its rows. Within this sample are about 98,000 distinct CDR3 sequences, with roughly 10% of them counted one time only. More than 2.5% of the sample lies in the top ten. The meaning of the sample's time point label: pre-sensitization, week 0. The sample's treatment or condition label, in plain terms: therapeutic diphenylcyclopropenone sensitization with weekly scalp DPC. Sequences were derived from whole blood, sampled in connection with sensitization to the hapten diphenylcyclopropenone (DPC). The receptors stem from an older woman with alopecia areata. Some clones in this sample may be carry-over from other donors' samples.

CDR3 loop: CASSLVLTSGVNEQFF. The CDR3 bases are TGCGCCAGCAGCTTGGTTTTGACTAGCGGGGTAAATGAGCAGTTCTTC. This chain connects TRBV5-1 to TRBJ2-1, with 11 bases fitting TRBD2. The germline V gene encodes CDR1 SGHRS and CDR2 YFSETQ. J was trimmed by 7 bases and V by 0 bases; bases with no gene match: 6. The CDR3 sequence is 16 residues long.

This clonotype showed up many times. The chain links TRBV19 to TRBJ1-1; D remains ambiguous. The CDR3 covers 11 residues. V lost 6 bases and J lost 5, with 7 bases in between. Germline V CDR1 and CDR2: LNHDA, SQIVND (reference sequence). The CDR3 loop reads CASSFKTEAFF. CDR3 nucleotide sequence: TGTGCCAGTAGCTTTAAAACTGAAGCTTTCTTT.

This clonotype has just a few counts. CDR3 loop: CASSLVTDRDEQFF. CDR3 in DNA: TGTGCCAGCAGCTTAGTGACAGACAGGGATGAGCAGTTCTTC. This chain connects TRBV7-9 to TRBJ2-1; 7 nucleotides line up with TRBD1. The germline gives CDR1 SEHNR, CDR2 FQNEAQ (reference sequence). The junction had 5 bases not matched to a gene; V was cut back by 1 base and J by 8 bases. There are 14 residues in the CDR3.

This clonotype has more than one count but fewer than ten. This chain links TRBV6-6 with TRBJ2-4, with D unclear. The V and J ends lost 6 bases and 9 bases respectively, with 12 bases between them. The CDR3 is 12 residues long. Germline values: CDR1 MNHNY, CDR2 SVGAGI (reference sequence). The CDR3 nucleotides read TGTGCCAGCAGCCCCTCTGTTAGCATTCAGTACTTC. Amino acid sequence: CASSPSVSIQYF.

The chain recombines TRBV9 with TRBJ2-1; D ambiguous. This CDR3 has 15 amino acids. Germline V gene lookup returns CDR1 SGDLS and CDR2 YYNGEE. With 0 bases removed from V and 9 bases from J, the gap between germline ends came to 16 bases. The CDR3 region is CASSVVGLSRGEQFF. Written as DNA, the CDR3 is TGTGCCAGCAGCGTAGTTGGTCTTAGTAGAGGTGAGCAGTTCTTC.

Ten or more counts support this clonotype. The chain carries TRBV18 and TRBJ1-3; TRBD1 matches 8 bases. Unmatched junction bases numbered 3, after V lost 6 bases and J lost 2 bases. CDR1 is KGHSH, CDR2 LQKENI, per germline. This CDR3 has 14 amino acids. In nucleotides, the CDR3 is TGTGCCAGCTCGCAGGGACAGGCTGGAAACACCATATATTTT. It is translated as CASSQGQAGNTIYF.

This clonotype came up a few times. The rearrangement joins TRBV7-8 to TRBJ1-1, with unresolved D. This CDR3 contains 13 residues. From germline, CDR1 is SGHVS and CDR2 FQNEAQ. V lost 3 bases, J lost 1 base, and 6 bases lay in between. In DNA form, the CDR3 reads TGTGCCAGCAGCTTTGCAGGGAACACTGAAGCTTTCTTT. Translation: CASSFAGNTEAFF.

This clonotype occurred a few times. The chain couples TRBV27 to TRBJ2-1, with D unclear. V lost 8 bases, J lost 5 bases, and 13 bases lay in between. Per the germline V gene, CDR1 is MNHEY and CDR2 is SMNVEV (reference sequence). The CDR3 contains 13 residues. CDR3 loop: CASGVSADNEQFF. CDR3 DNA: TGTGCCAGCGGGGTCAGTGCCGACAATGAGCAGTTCTTC.

The gene calls are TRBV20-1 and TRBJ2-7; D is perhaps TRBD2 (7 bases). The CDR3 contains 14 residues. Germline CDR1 reads DFQATT; CDR2 reads SNEGSKA (reference sequence). V lost 0 bases to trimming and J lost 2 bases, with 11 bases between them. The CDR3 here is CSARDGGGPYEQYF. CDR3 sequence (DNA): TGCAGTGCTAGAGATGGGGGGGGGCCCTACGAGCAGTACTTC.

In its sample, this clonotype was seen a few times. The chain combines TRBV29-1 with TRBJ2-2; D might be TRBD1 (6 bases). Germline V CDR1 and CDR2: SQVTM, ANQGSEA. CDR3 length: 15 amino acids. The V and J ends lost 6 bases and 3 bases respectively, with 17 bases between them. CDR3 DNA: TGCAGCGTGACCGAGACAGGATTTTACACCGGGGAGCTGTTTTTT. It encodes CSVTETGFYTGELFF.

The chain joins TRBV11-1 to TRBJ1-6, with 7 nucleotides matching TRBD1. CDR3 length: 14 amino acids. V dropped 5 bases and J dropped 10; count of bases not matched to a gene: 8. The V gene's germline CDR1 is SGHAT and CDR2 FQDESV (reference sequence). This CDR3 is CASSPRTGRSPLHF. DNA for the CDR3: TGTGCCAGCAGCCCGAGGACAGGACGCTCACCCCTCCACTTT.

The chain is built from TRBV20-1 and TRBJ2-3; TRBD1 or TRBD2 may be the D gene (6 bases each). Trimming left V 0 bases short and J 2 bases short, with 15 bases between. Germline assignment: CDR1 DFQATT and CDR2 SNEGSKA (reference sequence). This CDR3 has 16 amino acids. The CDR3 DNA follows: TGCAGTGCTAGAGATCAAATAAGGGGGGACACAGATACGCAGTATTTT. It translates to CSARDQIRGDTDTQYF.

The chain links TRBV29-1 to TRBJ2-7; 11 bases line up with TRBD2. The CDR3 loop spans 13 amino acids. The V and J ends lost 5 bases and 3 bases, in that order; junction bases with no gene match: 3. Germline V lookup: CDR1 SQVTM, CDR2 ANQGSEA. The chain's CDR3 is CSVPGLADYEQYF. CDR3 bases: TGCAGCGTTCCGGGACTAGCGGACTACGAGCAGTACTTC.

The rearrangement links TRBV6-1 to TRBJ1-1, with D possibly being TRBD1 (5 bases). Looked up from germline, CDR1 is MNHNS and CDR2 is SASEGT. The CDR3 totals 15 residues. Trimming pared 8 bases from V and 1 base from J, leaving 17 bases between. As DNA, the CDR3 is TGTGCCAGCGCTGACCCCCGGGGGGGGAACACTGAAGCTTTCTTT. Amino acids: CASADPRGGNTEAFF.

This clonotype was observed a handful of times. V is TRBV11-2 and J is TRBJ1-2; D is perhaps TRBD1 (6 bases). The CDR3 loop spans 12 amino acids. The V gene lost 10 bases and the J gene lost 0 bases, with 9 bases spanning the gap. Germline lookup yields CDR1 SGHAT and CDR2 FQNNGV. CDR3 sequence reads: CAIGTPNYGYTF. For the CDR3, the DNA is TGTGCCATCGGGACACCTAACTATGGCTACACCTTC.

This clonotype was seen a handful of times. J is TRBJ2-2 and V is TRBV7-2; 7 bases map to TRBD2. Germline CDR1 SGHTA, CDR2 FQGNSA. The length of the CDR3 is 14 residues. With 5 bases clipped from V and 3 bases from J, the junction kept 3 bases outside the gene matches. CDR3 sequence reads: CASSQGGYTGELFF. The CDR3 nucleotides are TGTGCCAGCAGCCAGGGAGGGTACACCGGGGAGCTGTTTTTT.

This clonotype has at least ten counts. This sequence joins TRBV7-6 and TRBJ2-2, with TRBD2 as a possible D gene (6 bases). This CDR3 comprises 16 residues. Trimming removed 7 bases from V and 4 bases from J, with 19 bases in between. Germline CDR1 is SGHVS and CDR2 is FNYEAQ. The CDR3: CASIEVGGASTGELFF. Written as DNA, the CDR3 is TGTGCCAGCATCGAGGTGGGGGGAGCGTCCACCGGGGAGCTGTTTTTT.

This clonotype was seen at least ten times. The rearrangement uses TRBV11-2 and TRBJ2-5; D gene uncertain. V was pared by 2 bases and J by 1 base, with 8 bases between. The CDR3 has 14 amino acids. Germline CDR1 SGHAT, CDR2 FQNNGV. The CDR3 is CASSLNEGQETQYF. The CDR3 DNA reads TGTGCCAGCAGCTTAAATGAAGGCCAAGAGACCCAGTACTTC.

The chain uses TRBV2 and TRBJ1-5; D remains unclear. The V end lost 1 base, the J end lost 13 bases, and 11 bases lay between the germline ends. Germline values: CDR1 SNHLY, CDR2 FYNNEI. This CDR3 region has 12 residues. The CDR3 DNA reads as TGTGCCAGCAGTGAAGGACCCGGGATTCAGCATTTT. It encodes CASSEGPGIQHF.

This clonotype was detected ten times or more. J is TRBJ2-5 and V is TRBV2; 8 bases fit TRBD2. V shed 5 bases and J 2 bases; nucleotides not matched to a gene: 4. CDR1 is SNHLY, CDR2 FYNNEI, per germline. The CDR3 has 14 amino acids. The CDR3 loop is CASSYGLAQETQYF. The CDR3 region has the DNA TGTGCCAGCAGTTACGGACTAGCACAAGAGACCCAGTACTTC.